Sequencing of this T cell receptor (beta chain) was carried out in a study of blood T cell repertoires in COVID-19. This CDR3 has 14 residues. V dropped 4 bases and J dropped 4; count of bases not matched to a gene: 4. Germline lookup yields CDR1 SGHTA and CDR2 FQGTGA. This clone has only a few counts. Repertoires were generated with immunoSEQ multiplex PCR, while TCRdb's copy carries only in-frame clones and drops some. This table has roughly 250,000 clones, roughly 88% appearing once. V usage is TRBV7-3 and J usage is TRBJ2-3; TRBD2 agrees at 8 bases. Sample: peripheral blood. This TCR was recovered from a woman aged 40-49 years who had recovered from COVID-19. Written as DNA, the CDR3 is TGTGCCAGCAGCTACGCGGGAGGCTCAGATACGCAGTATTTT. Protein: CASSYAGGSDTQYF.